The sequence of this TCR beta chain was determined in a study of shared clonotypes between healthy human individuals. In the study overall: The donor group consisted of two women and three men, aged 18 to 49.

Genomic DNA from each subset was divided evenly over several immunoSEQ plates. Clones were sequenced by immunoSEQ multiplex PCR, and TCRdb holds only the in-frame ones, with some missing. Among some 470,000 clones listed, 76% were seen once. The V gene's germline CDR1 is MNHEY and CDR2 SVGAGI. The CDR3 loop spans 13 amino acids. V was clipped by 5 bases and J by 2 bases, with 7 bases between them. Each donor was a Caucasian adult residing in Nashville, Tennessee. The sequencing sample was made of PBMCs. This TCR came from a woman aged 40 to 50 in good health. Some clones in this sample may be carry-over from other donors' samples. The chain is built from TRBV6-5 and TRBJ1-5; no reliable D call. In nucleotides, the CDR3 is TGTGCCAGCAGTCGGTTGGGCAATCAGCCCCAGCATTTT. Translation gives CASSRLGNQPQHF.